This is a list of T cell receptor beta chains from one sample in a study of PD-L1 blockade in urothelial cancer. Clones were sequenced by immunoSEQ multiplex PCR, and TCRdb holds only the in-frame ones, with some missing. The sample has approximately 93,000 clones, around four fifths seen once. Material: PBMCs, obtained around atezolizumab (anti-PD-L1) treatment. The receptors stem from a man between 65 and 85 years old with urothelial cancer. Both conserved end residues are part of each CDR3. A D gene is named only where the DNA matches it firmly. Not every row has a clone size; where given, it reads once, few, many or a size class.

TRBV6-5	-	TRBJ2-1	-	TGTGCCAGCAGTTACTCGAAAGGGGGTGAGCAGTTCTTC	CASSYSKGGEQFF
TRBV6-4	-	TRBJ1-6	-	TGTGCCAGCAGGGCAGATTCCTATAATTCACCCCTCCACTTT	CASRADSYNSPLHF
TRBV9	-	TRBJ1-1	-	TGTGCCAGCAGCGTTGTGGGGGGTGGGGGGAACACTGAAGCTTTCTTT	CASSVVGGGGNTEAFF
TRBV5-6	-	TRBJ1-1	TRBD1	TGTGCCAGCAGCTTCCGGGACAGGGTTGAAGCTTTCTTT	CASSFRDRVEAFF
TRBV6-1	-	TRBJ2-2	-	TGTGCCAGAATGGACACAGACACCGGGGAGCTGTTTTTT	CARMDTDTGELFF
TRBV2	-	TRBJ1-2	-	TGTGCCAGCAACGGAGGGGTAGGAGGCTACACCTTC	CASNGGVGGYTF
TRBV6-1	few	TRBJ1-4	-	TGTGCCAGCAGTGGAACAAGGGGCGGCGAAAAACTGTTTTTT	CASSGTRGGEKLFF
TRBV5-4	-	TRBJ2-2	-	TGTGCCAGCAGCTCACCGACTAACACCGGGGAGCTGTTTTTT	CASSSPTNTGELFF
TRBV28	-	TRBJ2-1	TRBD2	TGTGCCAGCAGTTTCCAGCGGGACTACAATGAGCAGTTCTTC	CASSFQRDYNEQFF
TRBV5-8	-	TRBJ2-1	-	TGTGCCAGCAGCTTGTTCAGTGAGCAGTTCTTC	CASSLFSEQFF
TRBV6-5	-	TRBJ2-1	TRBD2	TGTGCCAGCAGTTACTCGATTGGCGGGAGGGCCTTTGAGCAGTTCTTC	CASSYSIGGRAFEQFF
TRBV6-5	-	TRBJ1-5	-	TGTGCCAGCAGCACCGACAAGAATCAGCCCCAGCATTTT	CASSTDKNQPQHF
TRBV2	-	TRBJ2-6	TRBD1	TGTGCCAGCAGACTACCGGGACAGTCCGCCTCTGGGGCCAACGTCCTGACTTTC	CASRLPGQSASGANVLTF
TRBV12-2	-	TRBJ1-5	-	TGTGCAAGTCGCTGGTTTGGGGGCGAAGGTCAGCCCCAGCATTTT	CASRWFGGEGQPQHF
TRBV15	-	TRBJ2-1	TRBD1	TGTGCCACCAGCAGAGGGGCCCCGGGACAGGGGGCTTATGAGCAGTTCTTC	CATSRGAPGQGAYEQFF
TRBV5-1	-	TRBJ2-7	-	TGCGCCAGCAGCCAGGACAGCAACGAGCAGTACTTC	CASSQDSNEQYF
TRBV7-7	-	TRBJ2-7	-	TGTGCTAGCAGCCTAAACGGGGATGGAGGCGAGCAGTACTTC	CASSLNGDGGEQYF
TRBV7-6	-	TRBJ2-6	TRBD1	TGTGCCAGCAGCTTACTAGTCGGGGACAGCTCTGGGGCCAACGTCCTGACTTTC	CASSLLVGDSSGANVLTF
TRBV5-1	-	TRBJ2-3	TRBD1	TGCGCCAGCAGCGTCCGGGACAGGGGAGCAGATACGCAGTATTTT	CASSVRDRGADTQYF
TRBV6-5	-	TRBJ2-3	TRBD2	TGTGCCAGCAGTCTTAGCGGGAGGGCTGCAGATACGCAGTATTTT	CASSLSGRAADTQYF
TRBV5-4	-	TRBJ2-5	TRBD2	TGTGCCAGCAGCTTTCCGACTAGCGGGGGGGGCGAGACCCAGTACTTC	CASSFPTSGGGETQYF
TRBV9	-	TRBJ2-3	-	TGTGCCAGCAGCGTAGAGGGGGATGCGCAGTATTTT	CASSVEGDAQYF
TRBV5-5	-	TRBJ2-3	TRBD2	TGTGCCAGCAGCTGGGCCGGGACTAGCGGCACAGATACGCAGTATTTT	CASSWAGTSGTDTQYF
TRBV18	-	TRBJ2-1	-	TGTGCCAGCTCAACTCAGGGCGACAATGAGCAGTTCTTC	CASSTQGDNEQFF
TRBV6-4	-	TRBJ2-1	-	TGTGCCAGCACCCGGACAGCGAGCTCCTACAATGAGCAGTTCTTC	CASTRTASSYNEQFF
TRBV4-2	-	TRBJ1-5	TRBD1	TGTGCCAGCAGCCACGCGGGACAGGAAGATCAGCCCCAGCATTTT	CASSHAGQEDQPQHF
TRBV4-3	-	TRBJ1-2	-	TGCGCCAGCAGCCAAGATCAGGTTGTCTCCAGGGGCGGCTACACCTTC	CASSQDQVVSRGGYTF